The 10 T cell receptor beta chains presented below share a single source sample, sequenced in a study of T cells in Graves' hyperthyroidism and ophthalmopathy. There were TCR beta CDR3 regions amplified from RNA transcripts. Primed by the HTBI set, a first-round RT-PCR was run on the TCR CDR3. MiXCR was run by TCRdb on the multiplex PCR reads, yielding one entry per CDR3 protein. Of about 640,000 distinct CDR3 sequences in the sample, roughly 20% were seen once. Sequenced material: blood. Source of these receptors: a man aged 30-40 years with Graves' ophthalmopathy.

This clonotype has just a few counts. The chain recombines TRBV6-5 with TRBJ2-2; tentatively, D is TRBD1 or TRBD2 (5 bases each). The CDR3 covers 16 residues. The V end lost 2 bases, the J end lost 4 bases, and 14 bases lay between the germline ends. Germline loops: CDR1 MNHEY, CDR2 SVGAGI. Here the CDR3 DNA reads TGTGCCAGCAGTTACCCCGGGACGGTGGGCACCGGGGAGCTGTTTTTT. It is translated as CASSYPGTVGTGELFF.

The rearrangement uses TRBV10-3 and TRBJ2-5; D perhaps matches TRBD2 (5 bases). This CDR3 has 14 amino acids. Between the trimmed V and J ends, which lost 6 bases and 1 base, there was a span of 12 bases. CDR1 and CDR2 (germline): ENHRY, SYGVKD. CDR3 DNA: TGTGCCATCAGCTCCGGAGGCGGCCAAGAGACCCAGTACTTC. Protein sequence: CAISSGGGQETQYF.

The chain employs TRBV11-1 and TRBJ1-3; no firm D call. In germline, CDR1 is SGHAT, CDR2 FQDESV (reference sequence). The germline V and J ends were trimmed by 5 bases and 1 base, with 18 bases remaining between them. The CDR3 covers 17 residues. The CDR3 DNA follows: TGTGCCAGCAGCCGCGGGAGGCGTCAGGCATCTGGAAACACCATATATTTT. It translates to CASSRGRRQASGNTIYF. Looking up the rest from reference TRBV11-1 and TRBJ1-3 gives the full variable domain: EAEVAQSPRYKITEKSQAVAFWCDPISGHATLYWYRQILGQGPELLVQFQDESVVDDSQLPKDRFSAERLKGVDSTLKIQPAELGDSAMYLCASSRGRRQASGNTIYFGEGSWLTVV.

The V call is TRBV15, the J call TRBJ2-7; 8 bases map to TRBD2. Germline assignment: CDR1 LNHNV and CDR2 YYDKDF (reference sequence). V trimming: 0 bases; J trimming: 4 bases; junction bases outside the gene matches: 8. This CDR3 has 16 residues. The CDR3 DNA is TGTGCCACCAGCAGAGAAGCCCGCGGGGGGCTTTACGAGCAGTACTTC. It is translated as CATSREARGGLYEQYF.

This clonotype appeared a few times. The chain carries TRBV29-1 and TRBJ1-2; D is unresolved. The CDR3 spans 13 residues. V was pared by 3 bases and J by 8 bases, with 16 bases between. CDR1 SQVTM and CDR2 ANQGSEA come from the germline V gene. The CDR3 spells CSVEGPEKQGYTF. DNA for the CDR3: TGCAGCGTTGAGGGCCCCGAAAAGCAGGGCTACACCTTC.

J is TRBJ2-1 and V is TRBV10-2, with D perhaps TRBD2 (6 bases). Between the trimmed V and J ends, which lost 7 bases and 6 bases, there was a span of 13 bases. Per germline, CDR1 WSHSY and CDR2 SAAADI. The CDR3 is 13 amino acids. DNA for the CDR3: TGCGCCAGCACTCTTGGAGGGGCCAATGAGCAGTTCTTC. It codes for CASTLGGANEQFF.

This clonotype was detected many times. The chain carries TRBV7-3 and TRBJ1-1, with D tentatively TRBD1 (5 bases). Looked up from germline, CDR1 is SGHTA and CDR2 is FQGTGA. The V end lost 1 base, the J end lost 8 bases, and 11 bases lay between the germline ends. CDR3 length: 13 amino acids. As DNA, the CDR3 is TGTGCCAGCAGCTTAATGGGAGGGACGGAAGCTTTCTTT. Translated: CASSLMGGTEAFF. The full variable domain, rest sourced from reference TRBV7-3 and TRBJ1-1, is GAGVSQTPSNKVTEKGKYVELRCDPISGHTALYWYRQSLGQGPEFLIYFQGTGAADDSGLPNDRFFAVRPEGSVSTLKIQRTERGDSAVYLCASSLMGGTEAFFGQGTRLTVV.

This chain connects TRBV7-2 to TRBJ1-2; 8 bases are shared with TRBD1. V gave up 4 bases and J gave up 6 bases; unmatched junction bases: 4. Germline V gives CDR1 SGHTA, CDR2 FQGNSA. The CDR3 loop spans 13 amino acids. In DNA form, the CDR3 reads TGTGCCAGCAGCTGGGGACAGGATCATGGCTACACCTTC. This codes for CASSWGQDHGYTF.

There are a few counts of this clonotype. J is TRBJ2-1 and V is TRBV28, with 14 nucleotides matching TRBD2. CDR3 length: 14 residues. V dropped 9 bases and J dropped 8; count of bases not matched to a gene: 6. Germline-derived CDR1 and CDR2 are MDHEN and SYDVKM. CDR3 in DNA: TGTGCCAGTAATCCGGGACTAGCGGGAGATGAGCAGTTCTTC. This codes for CASNPGLAGDEQFF.

This clonotype was detected ten times or more. The rearrangement links TRBV3-1 to TRBJ1-2, with 9 nucleotides matching TRBD1. Looked up from germline, CDR1 is LGHDT and CDR2 is YNNKEL (reference sequence). Losses at the gene ends were 4 bases for V and 5 bases for J; bases not matched to a gene: 8. This CDR3 is built from 15 residues. CDR3 protein: CASSPSGQGAYGYTF. CDR3 coding DNA: TGTGCCAGCAGCCCCTCGGGACAGGGCGCGTATGGCTACACCTTC.